These 28 T cell receptor beta chains were all obtained from the same sample, sequenced in a study of beta chain features in type 1 diabetes. General study points: Researchers report that Type 1 diabetes patients had moderately but significantly shorter TCRB CDR3s across all four CD4+ subsets.

The study reverse transcribed the entire isolated RNA, so it sequenced expressed TCRB transcripts. Libraries were prepared by immunoSEQ multiplex PCR; TCRdb keeps only in-frame clonotypes and omits some of them. Among about 280,000 clones listed, 14% to 15% were seen once. No antigen is known for these receptors. Material: naive CD4+ T cells from blood. The origin of the receptors is a young man with type 1 diabetes.

The chain uses TRBV5-1 and TRBJ2-1, with 13 nucleotides matching TRBD2. V shed 5 bases, J shed 4 bases, and the junction held 15 bases outside the gene matches. The CDR3 runs to 19 residues. The V gene's germline CDR1 is SGHRS and CDR2 YFSETQ. The CDR3 DNA reads TGCGCCAGCAGACGCCAGGAAGCGAGGACTAGCGGGAGTTACAATGAGCAGTTCTTC. Protein sequence: CASRRQEARTSGSYNEQFF.

This clone turned up a few times. This chain links TRBV27 with TRBJ2-5; weak D call: TRBD1 (5 bases). Germline assignment: CDR1 MNHEY and CDR2 SMNVEV (reference sequence). The CDR3 contains 14 residues. With 4 bases removed from V and 1 base from J, the gap between germline ends came to 10 bases. CDR3 bases: TGTGCCAGCAGTTCCCCGACAGCCCAAGAGACCCAGTACTTC. It translates to CASSSPTAQETQYF.

The chain has TRBV7-8 and TRBJ1-2; the D gene is possibly TRBD1 (5 bases). This CDR3 contains 16 residues. Trimming took 2 bases from V and 0 from J, leaving 13 bases between them. CDR1 and CDR2 from the germline V gene are SGHVS and FQNEAQ. This CDR3 is CASSLTGVGSNYGYTF. CDR3 sequence (DNA): TGTGCCAGCAGCTTAACAGGCGTGGGGTCTAACTATGGCTACACCTTC.

The V gene is TRBV5-1, the J gene TRBJ2-3, with D perhaps TRBD1 (6 bases). The CDR3 contains 12 residues. The germline V and J ends were trimmed by 2 bases and 6 bases, with 7 bases remaining between them. CDR1 is SGHRS and CDR2 is YFSETQ in the germline V gene. The CDR3 region is CASSLQGDTQYF. Written as DNA, the CDR3 is TGCGCCAGCAGCTTACAGGGTGATACGCAGTATTTT.

This clone has more than one count but fewer than ten. The chain combines TRBV5-6 with TRBJ2-7, with TRBD2 matching 10 bases. Germline V CDR1 and CDR2: SGHDT, YYEEEE. With V trimmed by 3 bases and J by 3 bases, 6 bases remained unmatched. The CDR3 spans 15 residues. The CDR3 protein is CASSSPSSGSYEQYF. DNA for the CDR3: TGTGCCAGCAGCTCCCCATCTAGCGGGAGCTACGAGCAGTACTTC.

This clone showed up just a few times. For the CDR3, the DNA is TGTGCCAGCAGTCGTGCACCGGGACAGGGCCGCTACGAGCAGTACTTC. Its translation: CASSRAPGQGRYEQYF. This chain connects TRBV27 to TRBJ2-7, with 9 positions matching TRBD1. CDR3 length equals 16 residues. The trim removed 5 bases at V and 3 bases at J, leaving 11 bases unmatched. From germline, CDR1 is MNHEY and CDR2 SMNVEV (reference sequence).

This clone was found a few times. This rearrangement joins TRBV6-6 to TRBJ2-2; D may be TRBD2 (6 bases). Per the germline V gene, CDR1 is MNHNY and CDR2 is SVGAGI (reference sequence). V lost 5 bases and J lost 6, with 10 bases in between. The CDR3 covers 13 residues. The DNA of the CDR3 is TGTGCCAGCAGTAGACTAGAGCCCGGGGAGCTGTTTTTT. Amino acids: CASSRLEPGELFF.

The table lists this clone with a few counts. The V and J genes are TRBV4-1 and TRBJ2-5, with 10 nucleotides matching TRBD2. The ends lost 4 bases at V and 5 bases at J; junction bases unmatched: 13. Germline-derived CDR1 and CDR2 are MGHRA and YSYEKL. CDR3 length: 17 residues. CDR3 in DNA: TGCGCCAGCAGCCCCGGGGCTAGGACTAGCGGCTTGGAGACCCAGTACTTC. This translates into CASSPGARTSGLETQYF.

This clone was counted a few times. J is TRBJ1-2 and V is TRBV30, with no clear D. Germline V gene sequence: CDR1 GTSNPN, CDR2 SVGIG (reference sequence). This CDR3 comprises 11 residues. Trimming cost V 2 bases and J 8 bases, with 9 bases left between them. The CDR3 is CAWSTTGGYTF. CDR3 DNA sequence: TGTGCCTGGAGTACAACCGGGGGCTACACCTTC.

The V gene is TRBV18, the J gene TRBJ2-2; D is uncertain. The germline V gene has CDR1 KGHSH and CDR2 LQKENI. V lost 3 bases, J lost 5 bases, and 7 bases lay in between. The CDR3 extends over 13 amino acids. CDR3 coding DNA: TGTGCCAGCTCACCGGTCCGGACCGGGGAGCTGTTTTTT. Its protein is CASSPVRTGELFF.

J is TRBJ1-2 and V is TRBV11-2; the D is unclear. Germline V lookup: CDR1 SGHAT, CDR2 FQNNGV. The CDR3 has 17 residues. V shed 0 bases and J shed 7 bases, with 21 bases lying between them. The DNA for the CDR3 is TGTGCCAGCAGCTTAGATCCATTGCGTCGAGGATATTCTGGCTACACCTTC. It translates to CASSLDPLRRGYSGYTF.

The CDR3 DNA reads TGTGCCAGCTCACCGGGACAGGGTCCAGGGGATACGCAGTATTTT. Translated, it gives CASSPGQGPGDTQYF. The chain carries TRBV18 and TRBJ2-3; TRBD1 matches at 9 bases. This CDR3 has 15 amino acids. Germline V gene data show CDR1 as KGHSH and CDR2 as LQKENI. V was pared by 3 bases and J by 6 bases, with 7 bases of the junction left unmatched.

This clone was recorded a few times. The J gene is TRBJ1-1, the V gene TRBV5-4, with D hard to call. Germline V gives CDR1 SGHNT, CDR2 YYREEE (reference sequence). V dropped 4 bases and J dropped 0 bases, with 16 bases sitting between them. The CDR3 is 16 amino acids. The CDR3 DNA sequence: TGTGCCAGCAGCCCCTGGGGAGGACTCATGAACACTGAAGCTTTCTTT. Its translation is CASSPWGGLMNTEAFF.

This clone was observed a handful of times. CDR3 nucleotide sequence: TGTGCCAGCAGTCTCCCACAGGGAGCCTCCTACGAGCAGTACTTC. Protein sequence: CASSLPQGASYEQYF. The chain joins TRBV28 to TRBJ2-7; D might be TRBD1 (6 bases). The CDR3 totals 15 residues. The germline CDR1 and CDR2 sequences are MDHEN and SYDVKM. V was clipped by 5 bases and J by 0 bases, with 14 bases between them.

This clone was picked up a small number of times. The chain employs TRBV7-9 and TRBJ1-5; 7 bases align to TRBD1. V gave up 1 base and J gave up 4 bases; unmatched junction bases: 4. The CDR3 extends over 15 amino acids. Germline CDR1 SEHNR, CDR2 FQNEAQ (reference sequence). The CDR3 here is CASSLDQGGNQPQHF. Written as DNA, the CDR3 is TGTGCCAGCAGCTTAGATCAGGGGGGTAATCAGCCCCAGCATTTT.

This chain links TRBV15 with TRBJ1-2; D is unresolved. The CDR3 runs to 14 residues. CDR1 LNHNV and CDR2 YYDKDF come from the germline V gene (reference sequence). Trimming pared 0 bases from V and 3 bases from J, leaving 8 bases between. This CDR3 reads CATSREEVDYGYTF. The DNA of the CDR3 is TGTGCCACCAGCAGAGAAGAGGTCGACTATGGCTACACCTTC.

This clone showed up just a few times. The rearrangement links TRBV19 to TRBJ2-1, with 7 bases identical to TRBD2. CDR1 is LNHDA, CDR2 SQIVND, per germline (reference sequence). The CDR3 extends over 16 amino acids. V shed 8 bases and J 1 base; nucleotides not matched to a gene: 11. The CDR3: CASSHLASGSYNEQFF. In nucleotides, the CDR3 is TGTGCCAGTTCCCATTTGGCTAGCGGATCCTACAATGAGCAGTTCTTC.

V is TRBV19 and J is TRBJ1-5, with D maybe TRBD1 (6 bases). Germline V lookup: CDR1 LNHDA, CDR2 SQIVND (reference sequence). This CDR3 has 15 residues. Trimming took 2 bases from V and 2 from J, leaving 10 bases between them. The CDR3 loop reads CASSITQGGNQPQHF. As DNA, the CDR3 is TGTGCCAGTAGTATAACACAGGGTGGCAATCAGCCCCAGCATTTT.

The J gene is TRBJ2-7, the V gene TRBV18; 9 nucleotides align to TRBD1. CDR3 size: 13 residues. V trimming: 6 bases; J trimming: 3 bases; junction bases outside the gene matches: 3. CDR1 and CDR2 (germline): KGHSH, LQKENI. The CDR3 protein is CASSGTGIYEQYF. CDR3 nucleotide sequence: TGTGCCAGCTCCGGGACAGGGATCTACGAGCAGTACTTC.

V usage is TRBV9 and J usage is TRBJ1-1; D perhaps matches TRBD1 (6 bases). Germline V gene sequence: CDR1 SGDLS, CDR2 YYNGEE. This CDR3 contains 15 residues. V was clipped by 4 bases and J by 0 bases, with 13 bases between them. This chain's CDR3 is CASSPTTGLNTEAFF. CDR3 sequence (DNA): TGTGCCAGCAGCCCTACCACAGGGTTGAACACTGAAGCTTTCTTT.

In its sample, this clone was seen once. V and J are TRBV28 and TRBJ1-4; D may be TRBD1 (5 bases). V was cut by 10 bases and J by 6 bases, with 12 bases left in between. The CDR3 loop spans 12 amino acids. The germline CDR1 and CDR2 sequences are MDHEN and SYDVKM. DNA of the CDR3: TGTGCCACCAAGGGACTATATGAAAAACTGTTTTTT. Translating it yields CATKGLYEKLFF.

V is TRBV6-5 and J is TRBJ2-7, with D perhaps TRBD1 (6 bases). The CDR3 totals 13 residues. Trimming stripped 8 bases from V and 3 bases from J, with 14 bases between. Germline V lookup: CDR1 MNHEY, CDR2 SVGAGI. The CDR3 loop is CASLTGQDYEQYF. The CDR3 region has the DNA TGTGCCAGCTTGACAGGCCAGGACTACGAGCAGTACTTC.

This clone was counted only a few times. This chain joins TRBV28 and TRBJ2-2; D might be TRBD2 (5 bases). Germline V gene lookup returns CDR1 MDHEN and CDR2 SYDVKM. The CDR3 sequence is 16 residues long. The V end lost 6 bases, the J end lost 5 bases, and 19 bases lay between the germline ends. The CDR3 loop reads CASSPASGDLTGELFF. The CDR3 nucleotides read TGTGCCAGCAGCCCGGCCTCCGGGGATTTAACCGGGGAGCTGTTTTTT.

This clone was seen a few times. The chain carries TRBV29-1 and TRBJ1-2; D might be TRBD1 (5 bases). Per the germline V gene, CDR1 is SQVTM and CDR2 is ANQGSEA. V dropped 2 bases and J dropped 4 bases, with 17 bases sitting between them. This CDR3 has 15 residues. The CDR3 region has the DNA TGCAGCGTTGAATGGCTTGGCAGGGAGGGCTATGGCTACACCTTC. Its translation is CSVEWLGREGYGYTF.

The table lists this clone with a few counts. The V call is TRBV6-5, the J call TRBJ1-1; 8 nucleotides line up with TRBD1. The CDR3 is 15 residues long. The germline CDR1 and CDR2 sequences are MNHEY and SVGAGI. V was pared by 6 bases and J by 1 base, with 7 bases of the junction left unmatched. The CDR3 loop reads CASSPWTGRNTEAFF. The CDR3 region has the DNA TGTGCCAGCAGCCCGTGGACAGGGAGGAACACTGAAGCTTTCTTT.

The J gene is TRBJ1-2, the V gene TRBV30; D may be TRBD1 (5 bases). The CDR3 spans 12 residues. From germline, CDR1 is GTSNPN and CDR2 SVGIG (reference sequence). Trimming pared 2 bases from V and 8 bases from J, leaving 12 bases between. Here the CDR3 reads CAWSWGRWGYTF. CDR3 bases: TGTGCCTGGAGTTGGGGCAGGTGGGGCTACACCTTC. Drawing the rest from reference TRBV30 and TRBJ1-2, the complete variable domain is SQTIHQWPATLVQPVGSPLSLECTVEGTSNPNLYWYRQAAGRGLQLLFYSVGIGQISSEVPQNLSASRPQDRQFILSSKKLLLSDSGFYLCAWSWGRWGYTFGSGTRLTVV.

The V and J genes are TRBV5-1 and TRBJ2-5; D perhaps matches TRBD2 (7 bases). Germline loops: CDR1 SGHRS, CDR2 YFSETQ. V lost 4 bases and J 2 bases, leaving 15 bases between the germline ends. This CDR3 contains 15 residues. CDR3 in DNA: TGCGCCAGCAGCCGGGGGGCAGCAGTTCAAGAGACCCAGTACTTC. Translating gives CASSRGAAVQETQYF.

In this sample, this clone turned up once. V is TRBV18 and J is TRBJ2-5; TRBD1 is a possible D gene (6 bases). The CDR3 runs 14 residues. V lost 5 bases and J 3 bases, leaving 13 bases between the germline ends. CDR1 is KGHSH and CDR2 is LQKENI in the germline V gene. The CDR3 loop reads CASSSGTKEETQYF. The CDR3 coding sequence is TGTGCCAGCTCATCGGGGACAAAAGAAGAGACCCAGTACTTC. Variable domain in full (rest from reference TRBV18 and TRBJ2-5): NAGVMQNPRHLVRRRGQEARLRCSPMKGHSHVYWYRQLPEEGLKFMVYLQKENIIDESGMPKERFSAEFPKEGPSILRIQQVVRGDSAAYFCASSSGTKEETQYFGPGTRLLVL.